One sample yielded the 18 T cell receptor beta chains listed below, sequenced in a study of beta chain features in type 1 diabetes. Regarding the study as a whole: Shortening that was moderate but significant affected the TCRB CDR3s of Type 1 diabetes patients in all four CD4+ subsets.

Sequenced material consisted of expressed TCRB transcripts (all of the isolated RNA was reverse transcribed). Profiled with immunoSEQ multiplex PCR; TCRdb holds only in-frame clones, not every one. The data hold a few hundred thousand clones, with 16% observed a single time. For these receptors, no antigen is known. The sample consisted of naive CD4+ T cells from blood. These receptors were taken from a young man with type 1 diabetes.

This clone was detected only a few times. The rearrangement joins TRBV7-9 to TRBJ2-2; D is undetermined. The CDR3 has 15 residues. V was clipped by 0 bases and J by 1 base, with 6 bases between them. Germline CDR1 reads SEHNR; CDR2 reads FQNEAQ (reference sequence). The CDR3 here is CASSLARQNTGELFF. As DNA, the CDR3 is TGTGCCAGCAGCTTAGCCCGACAGAACACCGGGGAGCTGTTTTTT.

This clone turned up a few times. This sequence joins TRBV15 and TRBJ2-5, with D possibly matching TRBD1 (5 bases). Germline V gives CDR1 LNHNV, CDR2 YYDKDF (reference sequence). The V end was cut by 6 bases, the J end by 4 bases, with 15 bases between. This CDR3 region has 14 residues. The CDR3 spells CATRRGWQGETQYF. The CDR3 bases are TGTGCCACCAGAAGGGGATGGCAAGGAGAGACCCAGTACTTC.

The chain carries TRBV7-2 and TRBJ2-7; 8 bases agree with TRBD2. V lost 4 bases, J lost 6 bases, and 17 bases stayed unmatched. CDR1 SGHTA and CDR2 FQGNSA come from the germline V gene. The CDR3 loop spans 17 amino acids. For the CDR3, the DNA is TGTGCCAGCAGCTCAGGAGACCGACTAGCGTGGGGCGCCGAGCAGTACTTC. Its translation is CASSSGDRLAWGAEQYF.

This clone was observed a few times. The J gene is TRBJ2-1, the V gene TRBV5-4; 10 bases fit TRBD2. The J segment lost 6 bases and the V segment lost 3 bases, leaving 0 bases of the junction unmatched. The length of the CDR3 is 13 residues. CDR1 and CDR2 (germline): SGHNT, YYREEE (reference sequence). The CDR3 loop is CASSWTSGNEQFF. In DNA form, the CDR3 reads TGTGCCAGCAGCTGGACTAGCGGCAATGAGCAGTTCTTC. Together with reference TRBV5-4 and TRBJ2-1, the CDR3 gives the full variable domain: ETGVTQSPTHLIKTRGQQVTLRCSSQSGHNTVSWYQQALGQGPQFIFQYYREEENGRGNFPPRFSGLQFPNYSSELNVNALELDDSALYLCASSWTSGNEQFFGPGTRLTVL.

This clone was seen more than once but under ten times. V and J are TRBV5-1 and TRBJ2-3; TRBD2 agrees at 7 bases. V was clipped by 6 bases and J by 1 base; unmatched bases: 5. From germline, CDR1 is SGHRS and CDR2 YFSETQ. The CDR3 sequence is 14 residues long. CDR3 region: CASTQRGGTDTQYF. In DNA form, the CDR3 reads TGCGCCAGCACCCAGCGGGGAGGCACAGATACGCAGTATTTT.

The chain has TRBV18 and TRBJ2-5; TRBD1 might be the D (5 bases). Germline-derived CDR1 and CDR2 are KGHSH and LQKENI. The CDR3 contains 13 residues. The V end was cut by 3 bases, the J end by 5 bases, with 10 bases between. CDR3: CASSPQGPETQYF. The CDR3 DNA reads TGTGCCAGCTCACCCCAGGGTCCGGAGACCCAGTACTTC.

This chain connects TRBV15 to TRBJ2-3; possible D gene TRBD1, 8 bases. Trimming cost V 0 bases and J 4 bases, with 11 bases left between them. The CDR3 loop spans 15 amino acids. Germline CDR1 LNHNV, CDR2 YYDKDF (reference sequence). The CDR3 here is CATSREQGGPDTQYF. The CDR3 coding sequence is TGTGCCACCAGCAGAGAACAGGGGGGGCCAGATACGCAGTATTTT. The full variable domain, completed using reference TRBV15 and TRBJ2-3, is DAMVIQNPRYQVTQFGKPVTLSCSQTLNHNVMYWYQQKSSQAPKLLFHYYDKDFNNEADTPDNFQSRRPNTSFCFLDIRSPGLGDTAMYLCATSREQGGPDTQYFGPGTRLTVL.

This clone has only a few counts. The chain carries TRBV18 and TRBJ1-5; TRBD1 agrees at 7 bases. CDR3 length: 14 amino acids. J lost 5 bases, V lost 6 bases, and 7 bases had no gene match. Looked up from germline, CDR1 is KGHSH and CDR2 is LQKENI. Here the CDR3 DNA reads TGTGCCAGCTCCCTGGACAGGACTTATCAGCCCCAGCATTTT. Its protein product is CASSLDRTYQPQHF. The whole variable domain, remainder taken from reference TRBV18 and TRBJ1-5, is NAGVMQNPRHLVRRRGQEARLRCSPMKGHSHVYWYRQLPEEGLKFMVYLQKENIIDESGMPKERFSAEFPKEGPSILRIQQVVRGDSAAYFCASSLDRTYQPQHFGDGTRLSIL.

This clone has only a few counts. This chain links TRBV4-1 with TRBJ2-1; D unclear. Trimming left V 1 base short and J 6 bases short, with 19 bases between. This CDR3 region has 17 residues. Germline CDR1 and CDR2: MGHRA and YSYEKL. DNA of the CDR3: TGCGCCAGCAGCCAAGTGGCGAAAGTAATCAGTGGCAATGAGCAGTTCTTC. Encoded protein: CASSQVAKVISGNEQFF.

The chain uses TRBV10-3 and TRBJ2-5; TRBD1 aligns across 8 bases. The trim removed 10 bases at V and 5 bases at J, leaving 12 bases unmatched. The CDR3 loop spans 14 amino acids. Germline CDR1 ENHRY, CDR2 SYGVKD. CDR3 sequence reads: CATEDSRGQETQYF. CDR3 sequence (DNA): TGTGCCACAGAGGACTCCAGGGGGCAGGAGACCCAGTACTTC.

This clone was picked up a small number of times. The V call is TRBV10-3, the J call TRBJ1-5; no clear D gene. Trimming pared 4 bases from V and 8 bases from J, leaving 15 bases between. There are 14 residues in the CDR3. Germline V gives CDR1 ENHRY, CDR2 SYGVKD. As DNA, the CDR3 is TGTGCCATCAGTGGGCAGGTTGAGCAGAAGCCCCAGCATTTT. Its protein product is CAISGQVEQKPQHF.

The gene calls are TRBV7-9 and TRBJ1-2, with a weak D call TRBD1 (6 bases). CDR1 is SEHNR and CDR2 is FQNEAQ in the germline V gene (reference sequence). This CDR3 is built from 12 residues. With 4 bases removed from V and 7 bases from J, the gap between germline ends came to 10 bases. This CDR3 is CASSSNRAGYTF. CDR3 in DNA: TGTGCCAGCAGCTCAAACAGGGCTGGCTACACCTTC.

The V and J genes are TRBV5-1 and TRBJ2-5, with D unclear. With 3 bases removed from V and 1 base from J, the gap between germline ends came to 7 bases. There are 13 residues in the CDR3. The germline CDR1 and CDR2 sequences are SGHRS and YFSETQ. The CDR3 protein is CASSWEGQETQYF. The CDR3 DNA follows: TGCGCCAGCAGCTGGGAAGGCCAAGAGACCCAGTACTTC.

The gene calls are TRBV7-9 and TRBJ1-4; no clear D gene. CDR3 length: 19 amino acids. Looked up from germline, CDR1 is SEHNR and CDR2 is FQNEAQ (reference sequence). V was pared by 5 bases and J by 2 bases, with 24 bases between. CDR3 DNA: TGTGCCAGCAGCCCCGGTTGGTACATGTTGGGTTCGACTAATGAAAAACTGTTTTTT. Protein sequence: CASSPGWYMLGSTNEKLFF.

The rearrangement links TRBV27 to TRBJ2-7; the D is unclear. The CDR3 spans 17 residues. V dropped 3 bases and J dropped 3 bases, with 21 bases sitting between them. The germline V gene has CDR1 MNHEY and CDR2 SMNVEV (reference sequence). The CDR3 region is CASSFVSPTWQFYEQYF. CDR3 bases: TGTGCCAGCAGTTTTGTTTCGCCAACCTGGCAATTCTACGAGCAGTACTTC.

This clone has just a few counts. The chain uses TRBV27 and TRBJ2-7; no firm D call. The CDR3 is 17 amino acids. Germline assignment: CDR1 MNHEY and CDR2 SMNVEV (reference sequence). Trimming took 5 bases from V and 5 from J, leaving 25 bases between them. CDR3 sequence: CASSRKGSTSLGDEQYF. CDR3 DNA: TGTGCCAGCAGTCGGAAGGGAAGTACCAGCCTCGGAGACGAGCAGTACTTC.

This clone has more than one count but fewer than ten. The chain joins TRBV29-1 to TRBJ2-1; D call uncertain. Germline CDR1 and CDR2: SQVTM and ANQGSEA. The CDR3 runs 15 residues. Between the trimmed V and J ends, which lost 6 bases and 5 bases, there was a span of 20 bases. The CDR3 DNA sequence: TGCAGCGTCAGCACGCGGCTTCCTATGAACAATGAGCAGTTCTTC. Translating gives CSVSTRLPMNNEQFF.

Only a few counts were recorded for this clone. This chain uses TRBV11-1 with TRBJ1-1, with a tentative D call TRBD1 (5 bases). CDR1 is SGHAT, CDR2 FQDESV, per germline (reference sequence). The V and J ends lost 5 bases and 6 bases respectively, with 19 bases between them. There are 15 residues in the CDR3. The CDR3 loop reads CASSRYTGTAAEAFF. The CDR3 DNA reads TGTGCCAGCAGCAGATACACCGGGACGGCGGCTGAAGCTTTCTTT.